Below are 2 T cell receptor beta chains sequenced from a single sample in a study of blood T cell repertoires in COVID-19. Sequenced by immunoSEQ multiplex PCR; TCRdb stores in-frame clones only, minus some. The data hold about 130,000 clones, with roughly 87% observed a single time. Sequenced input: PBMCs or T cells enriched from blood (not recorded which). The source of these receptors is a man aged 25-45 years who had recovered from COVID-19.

In DNA form, the CDR3 reads TGTGCCAGCAGTTTACAGGGGAGTTATTCACCCCTCCACTTT. It specifies CASSLQGSYSPLHF. This sequence joins TRBV27 and TRBJ1-6; D is perhaps TRBD1 (6 bases). The CDR3 has 14 amino acids. With 2 bases removed from V and 8 bases from J, the gap between germline ends came to 10 bases. Germline V gives CDR1 MNHEY, CDR2 SMNVEV (reference sequence).

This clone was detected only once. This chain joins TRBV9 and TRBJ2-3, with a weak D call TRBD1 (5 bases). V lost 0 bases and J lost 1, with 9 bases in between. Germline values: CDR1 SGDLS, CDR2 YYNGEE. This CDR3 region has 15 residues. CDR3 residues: CASSVDGRGTDTQYF. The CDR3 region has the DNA TGTGCCAGCAGCGTAGATGGCAGGGGCACAGATACGCAGTATTTT.